This TCR beta chain was identified in a study of blood T cell repertoires in COVID-19. For the study at large: There were acute and convalescent COVID-19 samples, and they came from the United States, Italy and Spain. PBMCs, B-cell-depleted T cells, or T cells were the source of the cDNA or gDNA that made up the material.

In the study's own analysis: The authors estimated nucleated cell counts from reference gene primer amplification. The data were produced by immunoSEQ multiplex PCR, yet TCRdb's version contains in-frame clones alone and is incomplete. Clonal size and the V and J genes are those of that table, whereas D and trimming came from the DNA. Seen here are 150,000 or so clones, 81% observed once, and the top ten hold 8% to 9%. Germline-derived CDR1 and CDR2 are MNHEY and SMNVEV (reference sequence). Trimming took off 5 bases at V and 3 bases at J, with 13 bases between the two ends. This CDR3 is built from 14 residues.

The V and J genes are TRBV27 and TRBJ1-1; tentatively, D is TRBD1 (5 bases). The sample comprised peripheral blood. The source is a human donor with acute or convalescent COVID-19. The donor label of this sample is uncertain. The CDR3 sequence: CASSPNAGDTEAFF. The CDR3 coding sequence is TGTGCCAGCAGTCCCAACGCGGGGGACACTGAAGCTTTCTTT.